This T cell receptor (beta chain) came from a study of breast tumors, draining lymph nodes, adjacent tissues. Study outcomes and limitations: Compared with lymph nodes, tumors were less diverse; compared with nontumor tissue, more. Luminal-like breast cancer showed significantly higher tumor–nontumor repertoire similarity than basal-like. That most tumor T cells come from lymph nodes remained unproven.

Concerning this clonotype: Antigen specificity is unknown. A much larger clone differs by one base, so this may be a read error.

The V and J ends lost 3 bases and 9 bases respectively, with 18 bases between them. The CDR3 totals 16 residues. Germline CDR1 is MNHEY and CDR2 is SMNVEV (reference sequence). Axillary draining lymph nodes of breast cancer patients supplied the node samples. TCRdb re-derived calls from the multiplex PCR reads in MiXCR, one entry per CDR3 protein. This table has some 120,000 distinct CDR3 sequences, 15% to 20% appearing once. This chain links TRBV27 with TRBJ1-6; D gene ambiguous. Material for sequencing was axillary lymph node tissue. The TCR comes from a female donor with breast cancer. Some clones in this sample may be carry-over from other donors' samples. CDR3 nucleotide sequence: TGTGCCAGCAGTTTGAGGGAGGGTTTCGATATTTCACCCCTCCACTTT. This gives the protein CASSLREGFDISPLHF.